What follows describes a single TCR beta chain. Profiled with immunoSEQ multiplex PCR; TCRdb holds only in-frame clones, not every one. The sample gives about 220,000 clones, roughly 80% of which show up once; roughly 4.9% is in the top ten. These data come from a study of blood T cell repertoires in COVID-19. The material sequenced was peripheral blood. The receptor comes from a human donor in a cohort sampled during active COVID-19.

CDR3 loop: CSVRTGGNTEAFF. DNA for the CDR3: TGCAGCGTTCGGACAGGCGGGAACACTGAAGCTTTCTTT. The chain uses TRBV29-1 and TRBJ1-1, with 7 bases lining up with TRBD1. The CDR3 is 13 residues long. With 5 bases clipped from V and 1 base from J, the junction kept 4 bases outside the gene matches. Per germline, CDR1 SQVTM and CDR2 ANQGSEA.